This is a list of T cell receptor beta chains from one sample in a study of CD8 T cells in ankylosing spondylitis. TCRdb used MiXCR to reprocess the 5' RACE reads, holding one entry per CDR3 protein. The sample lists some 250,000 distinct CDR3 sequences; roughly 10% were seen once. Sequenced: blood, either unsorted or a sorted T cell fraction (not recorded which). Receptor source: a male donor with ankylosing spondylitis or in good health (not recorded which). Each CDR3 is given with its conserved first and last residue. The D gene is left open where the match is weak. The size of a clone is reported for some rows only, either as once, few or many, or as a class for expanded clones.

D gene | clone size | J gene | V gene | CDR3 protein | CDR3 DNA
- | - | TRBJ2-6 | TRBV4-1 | CASSQVFSGANVLTF | TGCGCCAGCAGCCAAGTTTTCTCTGGGGCCAACGTCCTGACTTTC
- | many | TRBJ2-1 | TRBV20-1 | CSASRSHISYNEQFF | TGCAGTGCATCAAGGAGTCACATCTCCTACAATGAGCAGTTCTTC
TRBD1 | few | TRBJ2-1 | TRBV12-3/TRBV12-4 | CASSTGGGDNEQFF | TGTGCCAGCAGTACAGGGGGCGGAGACAATGAGCAGTTCTTC
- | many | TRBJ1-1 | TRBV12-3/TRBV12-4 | CASSLHEDTEAFF | TGTGCCAGCAGCTTACATGAGGACACTGAAGCTTTCTTT
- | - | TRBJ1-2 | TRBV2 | CASSLTGSYTF | TGTGCCAGCAGTCTCACGGGGAGCTACACCTTC
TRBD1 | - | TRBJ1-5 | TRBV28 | CASSFSDRGNQPQHF | TGTGCCAGCAGTTTTTCCGACAGGGGCAATCAGCCCCAGCATTTT
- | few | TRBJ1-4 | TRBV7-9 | CASSPPGTQNEKLFF | TGTGCCAGCAGCCCACCGGGAACTCAAAATGAAAAACTGTTTTTT
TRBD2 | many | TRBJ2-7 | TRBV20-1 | CSARNLAGGPQRAYF | TGCAGTGCGCGGAACCTAGCGGGAGGACCTCAGCGGGCGTACTTC
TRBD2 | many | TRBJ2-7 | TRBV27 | CASGRAGREQYF | TGTGCCAGCGGGAGGGCGGGGAGAGAGCAGTACTTC
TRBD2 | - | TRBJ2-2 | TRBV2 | CASSLVVSGRTGELFF | TGTGCCAGCAGCCTGGTTGTTAGCGGGAGAACCGGGGAGCTGTTTTTT
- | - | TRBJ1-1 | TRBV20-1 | CSAGGVLDTEAFF | TGCAGTGCCGGGGGCGTTCTGGACACTGAAGCTTTCTTT
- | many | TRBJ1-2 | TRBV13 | CASSRDSPVRYGYTF | TGTGCCAGCAGCCGCGACAGTCCCGTTAGGTATGGCTACACCTTC
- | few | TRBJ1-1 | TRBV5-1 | CASSLVGAGNTEAFF | TGCGCCAGCAGCTTGGTGGGGGCCGGGAACACTGAAGCTTTCTTT
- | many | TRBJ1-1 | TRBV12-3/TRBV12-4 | CASSPGTWNTEAFF | TGTGCCAGCAGTCCCGGGACATGGAACACTGAAGCTTTCTTT
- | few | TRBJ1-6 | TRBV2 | CASSMDRDNSPLHF | TGTGCCAGCAGCATGGACAGAGATAATTCACCCCTCCACTTT
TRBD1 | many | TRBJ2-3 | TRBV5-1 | CASSLQDRGTDTQYF | TGCGCCAGCAGCTTGCAGGACAGGGGCACAGATACGCAGTATTTT
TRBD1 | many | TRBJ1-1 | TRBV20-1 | CSARENIGQGRTEAFF | TGCAGTGCTAGAGAAAATATCGGACAGGGGAGGACTGAAGCTTTCTTT
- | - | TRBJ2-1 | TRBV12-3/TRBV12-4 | CASRTTVAAYNEQFF | TGTGCCAGCAGAACTACCGTAGCGGCCTACAATGAGCAGTTCTTC
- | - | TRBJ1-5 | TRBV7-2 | CASSQTTEAGNQPQHF | TGTGCCAGCAGCCAAACGACGGAGGCGGGCAATCAGCCCCAGCATTTT
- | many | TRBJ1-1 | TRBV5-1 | CASSFPETTEAFF | TGCGCCAGCAGCTTTCCAGAGACCACTGAAGCTTTCTTT
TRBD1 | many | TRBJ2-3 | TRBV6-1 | CASSLQGPSTDTQYF | TGTGCCAGCAGCCTACAGGGGCCGAGCACAGATACGCAGTATTTT
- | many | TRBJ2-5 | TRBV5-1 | CASSLPGAGETQYF | TGCGCCAGCAGCTTGCCGGGGGCCGGGGAGACCCAGTACTTC
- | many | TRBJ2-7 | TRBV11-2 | CASSLSYSSYEQYF | TGTGCCAGCAGCTTAAGTTATTCCTCCTACGAGCAGTACTTC
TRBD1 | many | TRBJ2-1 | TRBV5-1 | CASSSGGTGAYNEQFF | TGCGCCAGCAGCTCCGGTGGGACAGGGGCCTACAATGAGCAGTTCTTC
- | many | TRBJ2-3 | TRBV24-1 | CATSADNTDTQYF | TGTGCCACCAGTGCGGACAACACAGATACGCAGTATTTT
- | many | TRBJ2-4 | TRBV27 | CASSLVGAKNIQYF | TGTGCCAGCAGTTTAGTAGGGGCCAAAAACATTCAGTACTTC
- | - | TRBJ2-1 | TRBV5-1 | CTSSLDVYNEQFF | TGCACCAGCAGCTTGGACGTATACAATGAGCAGTTCTTC
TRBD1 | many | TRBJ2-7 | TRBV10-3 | CATGQGVVNEQYF | TGTGCCACCGGACAGGGGGTTGTCAACGAGCAGTACTTC
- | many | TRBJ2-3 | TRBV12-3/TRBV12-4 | CASSFIHTTDTQYF | TGTGCCAGCAGTTTTATTCACACCACAGATACGCAGTATTTT
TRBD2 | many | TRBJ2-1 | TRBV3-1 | CASSLGLAGGEQFF | TGTGCCAGCAGCCTGGGACTAGCGGGAGGTGAGCAGTTCTTC
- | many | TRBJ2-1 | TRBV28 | CASSPPWGWDNEQFF | TGTGCCAGCAGTCCCCCCTGGGGCTGGGATAATGAGCAGTTCTTC
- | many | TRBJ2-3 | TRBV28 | CASSLDTGHLSTDTQYF | TGTGCCAGCAGTTTGGATACGGGCCATCTAAGCACAGATACGCAGTATTTT
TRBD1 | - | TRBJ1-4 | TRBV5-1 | CASSSGQGASEKLFF | TGCGCCAGCAGCTCCGGACAGGGGGCGTCTGAAAAACTGTTTTTT
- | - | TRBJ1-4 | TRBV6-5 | CASSYSDPRFDEKLFF | TGTGCCAGCAGTTACTCCGACCCTCGATTTGATGAAAAACTGTTTTTT
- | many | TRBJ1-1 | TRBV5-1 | CASSLEVNTEAFF | TGCGCCAGCAGCTTGGAGGTGAACACTGAAGCTTTCTTT
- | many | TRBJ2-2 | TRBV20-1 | CSARPFFSGYYTGELFF | TGCAGTGCTAGACCCTTCTTTAGCGGCTATTACACCGGGGAGCTGTTTTTT
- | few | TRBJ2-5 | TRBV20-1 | CSAQQTVSKETQYF | TGCAGTGCCCAACAGACAGTATCCAAAGAGACCCAGTACTTC
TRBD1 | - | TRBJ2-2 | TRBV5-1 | CASSSAQGADTGELFF | TGCGCCAGCAGCTCCGCACAGGGGGCCGACACCGGGGAGCTGTTTTTT
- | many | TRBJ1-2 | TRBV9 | CASSAGPQGGGYTF | TGTGCCAGCAGCGCGGGACCCCAGGGAGGAGGCTACACCTTC
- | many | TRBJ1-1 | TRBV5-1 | CASSLERALAGDTEAFF | TGCGCCAGCAGCTTGGAGAGGGCCTTGGCCGGCGACACTGAAGCTTTCTTT
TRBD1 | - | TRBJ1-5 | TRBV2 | CASSAETGGFGQPQHF | TGTGCCAGCAGTGCGGAGACAGGGGGCTTCGGTCAGCCCCAGCATTTT
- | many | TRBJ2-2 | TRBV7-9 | CASSFGTLNTGELFF | TGTGCCAGCAGCTTCGGGACATTGAACACCGGGGAGCTGTTTTTT
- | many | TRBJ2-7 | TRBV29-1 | CSVNDRLNEQYF | TGCAGCGTCAACGACAGGTTAAACGAGCAGTACTTC
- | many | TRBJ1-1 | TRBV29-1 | CSVEEPDRIDGTEAFF | TGCAGCGTTGAAGAGCCGGACAGAATTGACGGCACTGAAGCTTTCTTT
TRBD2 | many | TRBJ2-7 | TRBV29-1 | CSALAGSRYEQYF | TGCAGCGCATTAGCGGGTTCCCGATACGAGCAGTACTTC
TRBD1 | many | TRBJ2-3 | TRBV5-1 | CASSTGTGGIPDTQYF | TGCGCCAGCAGCACCGGGACAGGGGGTATCCCAGATACGCAGTATTTT
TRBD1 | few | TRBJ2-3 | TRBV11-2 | CASSSRQGPDTQYF | TGTGCCAGCAGCTCCCGACAGGGTCCAGATACGCAGTATTTT
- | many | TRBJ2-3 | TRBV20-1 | CSAMDRQADTQYF | TGCAGTGCTATGGACCGACAGGCAGATACGCAGTATTTT
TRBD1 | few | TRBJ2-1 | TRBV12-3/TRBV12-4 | CASSTGQGNNEQFF | TGTGCCAGCAGTACGGGACAGGGGAACAATGAGCAGTTCTTC
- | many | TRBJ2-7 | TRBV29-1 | CSVESSSSYEQYF | TGCAGCGTTGAGAGTAGCAGCTCCTACGAGCAGTACTTC
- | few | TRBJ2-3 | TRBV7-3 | CASSLTADSTDTQYF | TGTGCCAGCAGCTTAACGGCGGATAGCACAGATACGCAGTATTTT
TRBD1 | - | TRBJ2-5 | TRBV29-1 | CSVLEQGASETQYF | TGCAGCGTCCTTGAACAGGGGGCATCGGAGACCCAGTACTTC
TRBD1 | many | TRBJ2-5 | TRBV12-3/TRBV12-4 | CASSLTGTGETQYF | TGTGCCAGCAGTCTGACAGGGACGGGAGAGACCCAGTACTTC
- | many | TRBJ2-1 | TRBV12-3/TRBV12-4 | CASSGGGIDNEQFF | TGTGCCAGCAGTGGTGGGGGCATCGACAATGAGCAGTTCTTC
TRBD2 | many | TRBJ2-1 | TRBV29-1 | CSVEGPERETYNEQFF | TGCAGCGTTGAGGGGCCCGAGCGGGAAACCTACAATGAGCAGTTCTTC
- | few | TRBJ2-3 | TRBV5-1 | CASSYLPGDTQYF | TGCGCCAGCAGCTATCTGCCCGGAGATACGCAGTATTTT
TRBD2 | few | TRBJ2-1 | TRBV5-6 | CASSLGGGVVAGEDEQFF | TGTGCCAGCAGCTTGGGAGGGGGCGTAGTAGCGGGAGAGGATGAGCAGTTCTTC
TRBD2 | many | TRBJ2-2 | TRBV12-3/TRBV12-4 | CASSSRLAGAPGELFF | TGTGCCAGCAGTTCTCGACTAGCGGGAGCCCCCGGGGAGCTGTTTTTT
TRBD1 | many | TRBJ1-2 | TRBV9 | CASSHGTESAYGYTF | TGTGCCAGCAGCCACGGGACAGAGAGCGCCTATGGCTACACCTTC